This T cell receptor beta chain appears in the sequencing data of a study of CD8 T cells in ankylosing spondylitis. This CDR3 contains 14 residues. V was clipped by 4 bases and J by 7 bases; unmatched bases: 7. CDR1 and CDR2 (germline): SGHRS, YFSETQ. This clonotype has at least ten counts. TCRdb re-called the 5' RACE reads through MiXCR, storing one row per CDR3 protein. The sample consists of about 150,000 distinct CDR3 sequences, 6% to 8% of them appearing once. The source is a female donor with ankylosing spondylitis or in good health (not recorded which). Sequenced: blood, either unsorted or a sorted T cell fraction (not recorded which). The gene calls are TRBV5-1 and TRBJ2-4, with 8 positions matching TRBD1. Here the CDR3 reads CASSRWTGFNIQYF. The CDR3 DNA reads TGCGCCAGCAGCCGCTGGACAGGGTTCAACATTCAGTACTTC.